This T cell receptor (beta chain) is from a study of T cells in Graves' hyperthyroidism and ophthalmopathy. The CDR3 regions of TCR beta were amplified from RNA transcripts. With the HTBI primer set, the TCR CDR3 went through a first round of RT-PCR. TCRdb called the multiplex PCR reads again in MiXCR, with one record for every CDR3 protein. This table holds some 400,000 distinct CDR3 sequences, approximately 15% found once. The CDR3 loop spans 16 amino acids. Germline assignment: CDR1 LNHDA and CDR2 SQIVND (reference sequence). V lost 2 bases, J lost 2 bases, and 8 bases stayed unmatched. The specimen was blood. The receptor was derived from a woman aged 55 to 70 with Graves' hyperthyroidism. V usage is TRBV19 and J usage is TRBJ2-7; 8 bases line up with TRBD1. The CDR3 nucleotides are TGTGCCAGTAGTATAACTCTGGCAGGGGGCGCCTACGAGCAGTACTTC. As protein: CASSITLAGGAYEQYF.